Each of the 9 T cell receptor beta chains below was sequenced from the same sample in a study of T-cell memory formation after mild COVID-19 (dated by TCRdb to about 2021). The library was prepared using 5' RACE. TCRdb records Illumina NovaSeq 6000 as the sequencer. TCRdb applied fastp at Q25 and MiXCR to the public reads, then kept only in-frame beta chains. Every distinct CDR3 protein forms one entry, paired with its most common genes and DNA. The table for this sample lists 170,000 or so distinct CDR3 sequences; over 20% of them were counted only once. Jointly, the top ten make up 20% to 25% of the sample. Material: PBMCs or a T cell subset sorted from them (not recorded which). The receptors shown here come from an adult woman who had mild COVID-19 (a few samples of this study predate the infection). The sample titles of this study are shuffled in the database, so cell type and time point are left out; the donor was told from shared clones.

This clonotype has a handful of counts. V and J are TRBV9 and TRBJ2-1; D gene ambiguous. V was trimmed by 3 bases and J by 4 bases, leaving 11 bases between them. Germline CDR1 SGDLS, CDR2 YYNGEE. This CDR3 spans 14 amino acids. The CDR3 nucleotides are TGTGCCAGCAGCGGGTCTGGCGGATACAATGAGCAGTTCTTC. It encodes CASSGSGGYNEQFF.

V and J are TRBV5-4 and TRBJ1-2, with TRBD1 as a possible D gene (6 bases). CDR1 is SGHNT, CDR2 YYREEE, per germline (reference sequence). V was trimmed by 3 bases and J by 8 bases, leaving 20 bases between them. The CDR3 runs to 15 residues. The CDR3 spells CASSWGAEGTGGYTF. CDR3 in DNA: TGTGCCAGCAGCTGGGGGGCAGAGGGTACGGGAGGCTACACCTTC. The complete variable domain, with remaining parts taken from reference TRBV5-4 and TRBJ1-2, reads ETGVTQSPTHLIKTRGQQVTLRCSSQSGHNTVSWYQQALGQGPQFIFQYYREEENGRGNFPPRFSGLQFPNYSSELNVNALELDDSALYLCASSWGAEGTGGYTFGSGTRLTVV.

This clonotype was detected a few times. The chain has TRBV9 and TRBJ2-7, with a weak D call TRBD1 (6 bases). CDR3 length: 14 amino acids. CDR1 and CDR2 from the germline V gene are SGDLS and YYNGEE. V dropped 0 bases and J dropped 3 bases, with 10 bases sitting between them. CDR3 sequence: CASSVGDKNYEQYF. For the CDR3, the DNA is TGTGCCAGCAGCGTAGGGGACAAAAACTACGAGCAGTACTTC.

The chain recombines TRBV4-1 with TRBJ2-3, with TRBD2 matching 7 bases. This CDR3 region has 17 residues. With 0 bases clipped from V and 2 bases from J, the junction kept 8 bases outside the gene matches. Germline-derived CDR1 and CDR2 are MGHRA and YSYEKL. CDR3 DNA sequence: TGCGCCAGCAGCCAAGAAGGTCTAGCGGACCTCACAGATACGCAGTATTTT. Its translation: CASSQEGLADLTDTQYF.

This clonotype was counted only a few times. The chain recombines TRBV24-1 with TRBJ2-1; tentative D call: TRBD1 (10 bases). Trimming left V 2 bases short and J 7 bases short, with 32 bases between. Germline lookup yields CDR1 KGHDR and CDR2 SFDVKD. The CDR3 length is 21 residues. This chain's CDR3 is CATSDSRAGQGRLAGTNEQFF. The CDR3 DNA reads as TGTGCCACCAGTGATTCCAGGGCGGGACAGGGGAGGCTAGCGGGAACTAATGAGCAGTTCTTC.

The gene calls are TRBV10-3 and TRBJ2-5; D unclear. Germline CDR1 is ENHRY and CDR2 is SYGVKD. The CDR3 has 14 amino acids. Deletions cut 3 bases from V and 2 bases from J, with 10 bases between. The CDR3 DNA reads as TGTGCCATCAGTGAAGGTTCTGCTCAAGAGACCCAGTACTTC. As protein: CAISEGSAQETQYF.

The gene calls are TRBV27 and TRBJ2-2, with D possibly being TRBD1 (9 bases). The V gene's germline CDR1 is MNHEY and CDR2 SMNVEV (reference sequence). The germline V and J ends were trimmed by 8 bases and 6 bases, with 25 bases remaining between them. CDR3 length: 17 amino acids. Here the CDR3 reads CASSDPGGTGWPGELFF. CDR3 DNA sequence: TGTGCCAGCTCCGACCCGGGGGGGACAGGGTGGCCCGGGGAGCTGTTTTTT.

This clonotype was detected a few times. This sequence joins TRBV4-1 and TRBJ2-7; 11 bases align to TRBD1. With 4 bases clipped from V and 4 bases from J, the junction kept 6 bases outside the gene matches. The V gene's germline CDR1 is MGHRA and CDR2 YSYEKL. The CDR3 covers 15 residues. Written as DNA, the CDR3 is TGCGCCAGCAGCCTGGGGGGGACAGGGGGGTACGAGCAGTACTTC. Amino acids: CASSLGGTGGYEQYF.

The J gene is TRBJ2-1, the V gene TRBV5-6, with 7 bases that match TRBD2. Germline trimming cut 5 bases from V and 10 bases from J; bases unmatched to any gene: 3. The CDR3 sequence is 11 residues long. Germline CDR1 is SGHDT and CDR2 is YYEEEE. CDR3 nucleotides: TGTGCCAGCAGGAAGGGAGGGGAGCAGTTCTTC. Translation: CASRKGGEQFF.